The 25 T cell receptor beta chains below were found in one sample sequenced in a study of CD8+ T cells in alopecia areata. RNA was isolated and reverse transcribed to cDNA, the sequencing template. Method: immunoSEQ multiplex PCR; TCRdb's copy keeps in-frame clones and lacks some. The sample lists roughly 32,000 clones, more than 55% occurring once. Sequenced: NKG2D-high CD8+ T cells sorted from blood. These receptors all come from a human donor with alopecia areata.

The V call is TRBV28, the J call TRBJ2-3; 14 bases are a match to TRBD2. Germline CDR1 reads MDHEN; CDR2 reads SYDVKM. V was clipped by 3 bases and J by 2 bases; unmatched bases: 7. This CDR3 has 18 amino acids. CDR3 in DNA: TGTGCCAGCAGTTTGGAGGGGACTAGCGGGGGACTCACAGATACGCAGTATTTT. Translating gives CASSLEGTSGGLTDTQYF.

This chain links TRBV2 with TRBJ2-5, with D possibly matching TRBD1 (6 bases). CDR1 is SNHLY, CDR2 FYNNEI, per germline. This CDR3 contains 14 residues. Trimming stripped 2 bases from V and 5 bases from J, with 12 bases between. The CDR3 is CASSEPGGQETQYF. In DNA form, the CDR3 reads TGTGCCAGCAGTGAACCAGGAGGACAGGAGACCCAGTACTTC.

The chain couples TRBV7-9 to TRBJ2-5, with D perhaps matching TRBD1 or TRBD2 (6 bases each). CDR1 and CDR2 (germline): SEHNR, FQNEAQ (reference sequence). This CDR3 is built from 15 residues. The V end was cut by 4 bases, the J end by 2 bases, with 14 bases between. The CDR3 loop is CASSSWGAEQETQYF. In DNA form, the CDR3 reads TGTGCCAGCAGCTCTTGGGGGGCCGAACAAGAGACCCAGTACTTC.

This chain joins TRBV28 and TRBJ2-3; D may be TRBD1 or TRBD2 (6 bases each). V gave up 2 bases and J gave up 5 bases, with 14 bases separating them. This CDR3 contains 15 residues. Germline V gives CDR1 MDHEN, CDR2 SYDVKM. The CDR3 coding sequence is TGTGCCAGCAGTTTACGGGGGCGGTTAAAAGATACGCAGTATTTT. This sequence encodes CASSLRGRLKDTQYF.

The chain joins TRBV15 to TRBJ2-3; D gene ambiguous. Germline lookup yields CDR1 LNHNV and CDR2 YYDKDF (reference sequence). Deletions cut 0 bases from V and 1 base from J, with 8 bases between. The CDR3 length is 15 residues. CDR3 nucleotides: TGTGCCACCAGCAGAGATAATCCCCGCACAGATACGCAGTATTTT. Amino acid sequence: CATSRDNPRTDTQYF.

This clone was seen more than once but under ten times. The rearrangement links TRBV29-1 to TRBJ2-7; 8 bases match TRBD1. This CDR3 has 12 amino acids. Trimming cost V 7 bases and J 5 bases; bases outside gene matches: 7. The germline V gene has CDR1 SQVTM and CDR2 ANQGSEA. The DNA for the CDR3 is TGCAGCGGCCGGACAGGGATTGACGAGCAGTACTTC. Its translation: CSGRTGIDEQYF.

The chain carries TRBV5-4 and TRBJ2-7, with D possibly being TRBD2 (5 bases). V lost 0 bases to trimming and J lost 4 bases, with 17 bases between them. CDR1 SGHNT and CDR2 YYREEE come from the germline V gene (reference sequence). The CDR3 has 16 amino acids. CDR3 DNA sequence: TGTGCCAGCAGCTTGGATGACACGGGAAAAAATTACGAGCAGTACTTC. Translated, it gives CASSLDDTGKNYEQYF.

Relative to its sample, this clone is medium-sized. The chain employs TRBV7-9 and TRBJ2-1, with a weak D call TRBD2 (6 bases). The CDR3 runs 15 residues. Germline V gene sequence: CDR1 SEHNR, CDR2 FQNEAQ (reference sequence). Trimming took 4 bases from V and 7 from J, leaving 17 bases between them. CDR3: CASSSTMAGKNEQFF. CDR3 nucleotides: TGTGCCAGCAGCTCAACCATGGCGGGGAAAAATGAGCAGTTCTTC.

This chain links TRBV19 with TRBJ2-6; possibly TRBD2 for D (6 bases). This CDR3 region has 13 residues. Deletions cut 9 bases from V and 0 bases from J, with 6 bases between. Germline V gives CDR1 LNHDA, CDR2 SQIVND (reference sequence). For the CDR3, the DNA is TGTGCCAGCGGGGGCTCTGGGGCCAACGTCCTGACTTTC. As protein: CASGGSGANVLTF.

This clone was found a few times. The genes are TRBV6-1 and TRBJ2-3, with D unclear. With 5 bases removed from V and 6 bases from J, the gap between germline ends came to 9 bases. CDR3 length equals 12 residues. Germline V gene data show CDR1 as MNHNS and CDR2 as SASEGT. This CDR3 reads CASSSTGDTQYF. CDR3 bases: TGTGCCAGCAGTAGCACTGGGGATACGCAGTATTTT.

The rearrangement joins TRBV25-1 to TRBJ2-7; a possible D gene is TRBD1 (6 bases). Trimming cost V 4 bases and J 3 bases, with 19 bases left between them. CDR3 size: 16 residues. Germline V gene lookup returns CDR1 MGHDK and CDR2 SYGVNS. The CDR3, as DNA: TGTGCCAGCAGTGCTGGGACACCAACCGGGGACTACGAGCAGTACTTC. Translating it yields CASSAGTPTGDYEQYF.

The CDR3 protein is CASSLLATKETQYF. The CDR3 region has the DNA TGTGCCAGCAGCTTACTAGCGACTAAAGAGACCCAGTACTTC. V and J are TRBV7-6 and TRBJ2-5; possible D gene TRBD2, 6 bases. V was trimmed by 2 bases and J by 3 bases, leaving 10 bases between them. The germline CDR1 and CDR2 sequences are SGHVS and FNYEAQ. CDR3 length: 14 amino acids.

This rearrangement joins TRBV7-8 to TRBJ2-5; no clear D gene. V was clipped by 1 base and J by 2 bases, with 8 bases between them. This CDR3 spans 14 amino acids. The germline CDR1 and CDR2 sequences are SGHVS and FQNEAQ. This CDR3 reads CASSLVHEQETQYF. The CDR3 DNA reads TGTGCCAGCAGCTTAGTACATGAACAAGAGACCCAGTACTTC. The variable domain in full, completed from reference TRBV7-8 and TRBJ2-5, reads GAGVSQSPRYKVAKRGQDVALRCDPISGHVSLFWYQQALGQGPEFLTYFQNEAQLDKSGLPSDRFFAERPEGSVSTLKIQRTQQEDSAVYLCASSLVHEQETQYFGPGTRLLVL.

The chain has TRBV7-9 and TRBJ1-5; TRBD1 is a possible D gene (5 bases). The CDR3 runs 15 residues. V was cut by 5 bases and J by 2 bases, with 13 bases left in between. Germline loops: CDR1 SEHNR, CDR2 FQNEAQ (reference sequence). CDR3 in amino acids: CASSPTGGGNQPQHF. DNA of the CDR3: TGTGCCAGCAGCCCAACAGGCGGGGGCAATCAGCCCCAGCATTTT.

The chain has TRBV9 and TRBJ2-3; maybe TRBD1 (5 bases). Germline CDR1 and CDR2: SGDLS and YYNGEE. The CDR3 extends over 15 amino acids. V was shortened by 3 bases and J by 0 bases, with 11 bases between the two germline ends. The CDR3 reads CASSEDSSSTDTQYF. In nucleotides, the CDR3 is TGTGCCAGCAGCGAAGACAGCTCTAGCACAGATACGCAGTATTTT.

V is TRBV6-5 and J is TRBJ2-5, with TRBD1 matching over 10 bases. Per the germline V gene, CDR1 is MNHEY and CDR2 is SVGAGI. CDR3 size: 16 residues. Trimming cost V 0 bases and J 5 bases; bases outside gene matches: 6. CDR3: CASSYSKTGGLETQYF. The CDR3 bases are TGTGCCAGCAGTTACTCGAAGACAGGGGGCTTGGAGACCCAGTACTTC.

V is TRBV28 and J is TRBJ1-5, with a weak D call TRBD1 (5 bases). V was trimmed by 1 base and J by 6 bases, leaving 10 bases between them. In germline, CDR1 is MDHEN, CDR2 SYDVKM. The CDR3 sequence is 14 residues long. The CDR3 coding sequence is TGTGCCAGCAGTTTATTTCGGGGCTCTCAGCCCCAGCATTTT. It is translated as CASSLFRGSQPQHF.

The chain's CDR3 is CASSLDFGTGELFF. DNA for the CDR3: TGTGCCAGCAGCTTAGATTTTGGCACCGGGGAGCTGTTTTTT. The rearrangement joins TRBV11-2 to TRBJ2-2; D not certain. The CDR3 extends over 14 amino acids. Germline V gene sequence: CDR1 SGHAT, CDR2 FQNNGV. V dropped 0 bases and J dropped 4 bases, with 6 bases sitting between them.

The chain has TRBV29-1 and TRBJ2-3, with unresolved D. This CDR3 has 12 amino acids. The V gene lost 6 bases and the J gene lost 4 bases, with 11 bases spanning the gap. CDR1 and CDR2 from the germline V gene are SQVTM and ANQGSEA. The CDR3 spells CSVPVNPDTQYF. CDR3 nucleotides: TGCAGCGTCCCCGTTAACCCAGATACGCAGTATTTT.

The gene calls are TRBV9 and TRBJ2-3; D gene ambiguous. V lost 0 bases and J 4 bases, leaving 6 bases between the germline ends. Germline values: CDR1 SGDLS, CDR2 YYNGEE. There are 13 residues in the CDR3. The CDR3 region has the DNA TGTGCCAGCAGCGTAGAGTTTTCAGATACGCAGTATTTT. Translated, it gives CASSVEFSDTQYF.

This clone was detected a few times. The chain recombines TRBV2 with TRBJ1-1; D is unresolved. The CDR3 is 14 amino acids. With 4 bases removed from V and 1 base from J, the gap between germline ends came to 10 bases. Germline V gene data show CDR1 as SNHLY and CDR2 as FYNNEI. CDR3 sequence (DNA): TGTGCCAGCAGTGTTGGTCGGACGAACACTGAAGCTTTCTTT. This gives the protein CASSVGRTNTEAFF.

CDR3 in amino acids: CASSLDWGTYEQYF. Here the CDR3 DNA reads TGTGCCAGCAGTCTCGACTGGGGAACCTACGAGCAGTACTTC. The chain couples TRBV27 to TRBJ2-7; D unclear. The CDR3 has 14 amino acids. The ends were cut back, 5 bases at V and 2 bases at J, with 13 bases in the middle. Germline V gives CDR1 MNHEY, CDR2 SMNVEV (reference sequence).

The genes are TRBV7-9 and TRBJ2-3; the match to TRBD2 covers 10 bases. Per the germline V gene, CDR1 is SEHNR and CDR2 is FQNEAQ (reference sequence). The CDR3 sequence is 15 residues long. The J segment lost 4 bases and the V segment lost 3 bases, leaving 4 bases of the junction unmatched. The CDR3 region has the DNA TGTGCCAGCAGCTTGGCTAGCGGGAGCGCAGATACGCAGTATTTT. It encodes CASSLASGSADTQYF. The full variable domain, rest sourced from reference TRBV7-9 and TRBJ2-3, is DTGVSQNPRHKITKRGQNVTFRCDPISEHNRLYWYRQTLGQGPEFLTYFQNEAQLEKSRLLSDRFSAERPKGSFSTLEIQRTEQGDSAMYLCASSLASGSADTQYFGPGTRLTVL.

The chain joins TRBV7-9 to TRBJ1-1, with unresolved D. This CDR3 is built from 14 residues. V was cut by 2 bases and J by 4 bases, with 11 bases left in between. Germline assignment: CDR1 SEHNR and CDR2 FQNEAQ (reference sequence). Here the CDR3 reads CASSLPLHPTEAFF. The CDR3 region has the DNA TGTGCCAGCAGCTTACCCCTCCACCCCACTGAAGCTTTCTTT. Full variable domain (remainder filled in from reference TRBV7-9 and TRBJ1-1): DTGVSQNPRHKITKRGQNVTFRCDPISEHNRLYWYRQTLGQGPEFLTYFQNEAQLEKSRLLSDRFSAERPKGSFSTLEIQRTEQGDSAMYLCASSLPLHPTEAFFGQGTRLTVV.

The V call is TRBV27, the J call TRBJ2-7; D possibly corresponds to TRBD2 (6 bases). The CDR3 contains 12 residues. Deletions cut 5 bases from V and 7 bases from J, with 12 bases between. Germline loops: CDR1 MNHEY, CDR2 SMNVEV (reference sequence). CDR3 sequence reads: CASSPGVGEQYF. CDR3 DNA: TGTGCCAGCAGTCCGGGGGTGGGAGAGCAGTACTTC.